This passage covers 27 T cell receptor beta chains from one sample sequenced in a study of beta chain features in type 1 diabetes. Investigators reverse transcribed all isolated RNA, so they sequenced expressed TCRB transcripts. Using immunoSEQ multiplex PCR, the repertoire was profiled, and TCRdb retains in-frame clones only, with some absent. The top ten hold approximately 0.029% of the sample, which has more than 250,000 clones, roughly 20% seen once. No cognate antigen is known for these TCRs. Notes on the study in general: Shorter TCRB CDR3s, moderately but significantly so, were found in Type 1 diabetes patients in all four CD4+ subsets.

The sequencing sample was made of naive CD4+ T cells from blood. The source is a woman between 40 and 55 years old with type 1 diabetes.

The V gene is TRBV15, the J gene TRBJ2-3; no firm D call. The CDR3 has 13 residues. CDR1 is LNHNV, CDR2 YYDKDF, per germline (reference sequence). Trimming removed 1 base from V and 7 bases from J, with 9 bases in between. In DNA, the CDR3 is TGTGCCACCAGCAGAGGAGGTCGGTATACGCAGTATTTT. It codes for CATSRGGRYTQYF.

The V call is TRBV7-8, the J call TRBJ1-1; 7 positions agree with TRBD1. In germline, CDR1 is SGHVS, CDR2 FQNEAQ. This CDR3 is built from 16 residues. J lost 5 bases, V lost 5 bases, and 14 bases had no gene match. Written as DNA, the CDR3 is TGTGCCAGCAGCAGAGATTCCGGGACAGAGAAAACTGAAGCTTTCTTT. Translating gives CASSRDSGTEKTEAFF.

This clone was recorded a few times. The chain is built from TRBV6-1 and TRBJ2-7; unclear D gene. Trimming removed 5 bases at V and 2 bases at J, with 4 bases between. This CDR3 region has 11 residues. CDR1 is MNHNS and CDR2 is SASEGT in the germline V gene. The CDR3 region has the DNA TGTGCCAGCAGTACGGCCTACGAGCAGTACTTC. This gives the protein CASSTAYEQYF.

This clone was seen only a few times. This chain joins TRBV28 and TRBJ2-5; TRBD1 aligns across 7 bases. The CDR3 runs to 15 residues. J lost 4 bases, V lost 4 bases, and 9 bases had no gene match. Germline V lookup: CDR1 MDHEN, CDR2 SYDVKM. The DNA of the CDR3 is TGTGCCAGCAGTTCCAAGACAGGGTTCGGAGAGACCCAGTACTTC. Amino acid sequence: CASSSKTGFGETQYF.

This rearrangement joins TRBV6-1 to TRBJ1-5; 8 nucleotides align to TRBD1. Germline CDR1 MNHNS, CDR2 SASEGT. V trimming: 4 bases; J trimming: 7 bases; junction bases outside the gene matches: 12. The CDR3 runs to 16 residues. The CDR3 protein is CASSGPMDRVGQPQHF. The CDR3 DNA follows: TGTGCCAGCAGTGGGCCGATGGACAGGGTAGGCCAGCCCCAGCATTTT.

V usage is TRBV19 and J usage is TRBJ2-1; TRBD1 aligns across 7 bases. V lost 0 bases, J lost 3 bases, and 5 bases stayed unmatched. Germline CDR1 and CDR2: LNHDA and SQIVND (reference sequence). This CDR3 is built from 16 residues. The CDR3 coding sequence is TGTGCCAGTAGTATAGAAGGGGCAGGGGGCTACAATGAGCAGTTCTTC. Amino acids: CASSIEGAGGYNEQFF.

The rearrangement joins TRBV5-4 to TRBJ1-2; 7 nucleotides match TRBD1. This CDR3 has 13 amino acids. V was pared by 6 bases and J by 2 bases, with 4 bases of the junction left unmatched. Germline-derived CDR1 and CDR2 are SGHNT and YYREEE (reference sequence). The CDR3 DNA reads TGTGCCAGCATCCAACAGGGGAACTATGGCTACACCTTC. This gives the protein CASIQQGNYGYTF.

The V call is TRBV29-1, the J call TRBJ1-2; 8 positions agree with TRBD1. Germline V gene lookup returns CDR1 SQVTM and CDR2 ANQGSEA. CDR3 length: 12 amino acids. V lost 2 bases, J lost 8 bases, and 4 bases stayed unmatched. This chain's CDR3 is CSVEQGARGYTF. CDR3 sequence (DNA): TGCAGCGTTGAACAGGGGGCGAGGGGCTACACCTTC.

The rearrangement joins TRBV9 to TRBJ2-1, with 11 bases that match TRBD2. Germline CDR1 reads SGDLS; CDR2 reads YYNGEE. The CDR3 is 15 amino acids. J was trimmed by 9 bases and V by 2 bases; bases with no gene match: 7. CDR3: CASSVLAGGFGEQFF. CDR3 coding DNA: TGTGCCAGCAGCGTCTTAGCGGGAGGGTTCGGTGAGCAGTTCTTC.

V is TRBV14 and J is TRBJ2-5; weak D call: TRBD2 (5 bases). The V gene's germline CDR1 is SGHDN and CDR2 FVKESK. Trimming removed 8 bases from V and 5 bases from J, with 18 bases in between. CDR3 size: 14 residues. The DNA of the CDR3 is TGTGCCAGCTCACCGGGGTATACTCGGGAGACCCAGTACTTC. Translating it yields CASSPGYTRETQYF.

This clone was found a few times. The chain employs TRBV25-1 and TRBJ1-2, with D maybe TRBD1 (5 bases). V gave up 7 bases and J gave up 8 bases, with 14 bases separating them. CDR1 and CDR2 (germline): MGHDK, SYGVNS. This CDR3 is 12 amino acids long. CDR3 sequence (DNA): TGTGCCAGCATGGAGGGGCGCGGGGGCTACACCTTC. It specifies CASMEGRGGYTF.

This chain connects TRBV7-3 to TRBJ2-1; D is perhaps TRBD2 (5 bases). There are 13 residues in the CDR3. V gave up 5 bases and J gave up 4 bases, with 9 bases separating them. The germline gives CDR1 SGHTA, CDR2 FQGTGA. Here the CDR3 reads CASSNRLYNEQFF. The CDR3 DNA is TGTGCCAGCAGCAACCGACTATACAATGAGCAGTTCTTC.

The chain joins TRBV4-3 to TRBJ1-1, with D unclear. With 2 bases removed from V and 5 bases from J, the gap between germline ends came to 18 bases. Germline lookup yields CDR1 LGHNA and CDR2 YSLEER. The CDR3 sequence is 16 residues long. The CDR3 nucleotides read TGCGCCAGCAGCCAATTTTCGGTAGAGATCGGGACTGAAGCTTTCTTT. This gives the protein CASSQFSVEIGTEAFF.

This clone was counted a few times. V and J are TRBV9 and TRBJ2-5; D is perhaps TRBD2 (6 bases). V was pared by 0 bases and J by 1 base, with 13 bases between. CDR3 size: 16 residues. The germline CDR1 and CDR2 sequences are SGDLS and YYNGEE. The CDR3 sequence: CASSVGVADLQETQYF. The DNA for the CDR3 is TGTGCCAGCAGCGTAGGAGTAGCGGACCTCCAAGAGACCCAGTACTTC.

This clone was counted only a few times. The junction departs from the called germline gene at one end, perhaps through a read error. V gene TRBV19 combines with J gene TRBJ1-4; D unclear. The CDR3 is 16 amino acids. Germline lookup yields CDR1 LNHDA and CDR2 SQIVND (reference sequence). In DNA, the CDR3 is TGTGCCAGTAATGGAGAGACCTCTGCAACAAATGAAAAACTGTTTTTT. This sequence encodes CASNGETSATNEKLFF.

The sample holds a few counts of this clone. The V gene is TRBV28, the J gene TRBJ1-5; D might be TRBD1 (6 bases). This CDR3 region has 15 residues. V lost 6 bases to trimming and J lost 4 bases, with 16 bases between them. Germline lookup yields CDR1 MDHEN and CDR2 SYDVKM. CDR3 amino acids: CASSLPTRGNQPQHF. CDR3 in DNA: TGTGCCAGCAGCCTCCCCACCAGGGGAAATCAGCCCCAGCATTTT. Filled out from reference TRBV28 and TRBJ1-5, the complete variable domain reads DVKVTQSSRYLVKRTGEKVFLECVQDMDHENMFWYRQDPGLGLRLIYFSYDVKMKEKGDIPEGYSVSREKKERFSLILESASTNQTSMYLCASSLPTRGNQPQHFGDGTRLSIL.

CDR3 coding DNA: TGTGCCAGCAGCTTAGCTCAGGCCGCCCCAGAAGGCTACACCTTC. Residues: CASSLAQAAPEGYTF. The V and J genes are TRBV7-9 and TRBJ1-2; D not resolved. The CDR3 covers 15 residues. The V end lost 0 bases, the J end lost 8 bases, and 16 bases lay between the germline ends. Germline lookup yields CDR1 SEHNR and CDR2 FQNEAQ (reference sequence). The full variable domain, with the rest looked up from reference TRBV7-9 and TRBJ1-2, is DTGVSQNPRHKITKRGQNVTFRCDPISEHNRLYWYRQTLGQGPEFLTYFQNEAQLEKSRLLSDRFSAERPKGSFSTLEIQRTEQGDSAMYLCASSLAQAAPEGYTFGSGTRLTVV.

V and J are TRBV28 and TRBJ1-5; no clear D. Germline assignment: CDR1 MDHEN and CDR2 SYDVKM. The CDR3 spans 15 residues. Trimming stripped 3 bases from V and 2 bases from J, with 11 bases between. In nucleotides, the CDR3 is TGTGCCAGCAGTTTGGAGTTCGAGGGCAATCAGCCCCAGCATTTT. Translating gives CASSLEFEGNQPQHF.

This chain joins TRBV25-1 and TRBJ1-6; 11 nucleotides match TRBD1. This CDR3 has 15 residues. V shed 6 bases, J shed 6 bases, and the junction held 4 bases outside the gene matches. The germline V gene has CDR1 MGHDK and CDR2 SYGVNS. Here the CDR3 DNA reads TGTGCCAGCAGGAGGACAGGGGGCCTTAATTCACCCCTCCACTTT. As protein: CASRRTGGLNSPLHF.

The chain employs TRBV7-2 and TRBJ2-3; 9 positions agree with TRBD2. The CDR3 contains 17 residues. The V gene end was trimmed by 5 bases and the J gene end by 0 bases; junction bases not matched to a gene: 9. Germline CDR1 and CDR2: SGHTA and FQGNSA. In DNA form, the CDR3 reads TGTGCCAGCAGCAGGCGAGCGGGAGGTGCGAGCACAGATACGCAGTATTTT. Its translation: CASSRRAGGASTDTQYF.

The rearrangement joins TRBV19 to TRBJ2-4, with TRBD1 matching 7 bases. V lost 2 bases, J lost 10 bases, and 8 bases stayed unmatched. Germline lookup yields CDR1 LNHDA and CDR2 SQIVND (reference sequence). CDR3 length: 14 amino acids. CDR3 residues: CASSISRDRRIQYF. The CDR3 DNA is TGTGCCAGTAGTATATCCAGGGACAGAAGGATTCAGTACTTC.

The chain combines TRBV2 with TRBJ2-3, with TRBD1 identical over 7 bases. CDR3 size: 14 residues. Germline values: CDR1 SNHLY, CDR2 FYNNEI. The trim removed 8 bases at V and 3 bases at J, leaving 8 bases unmatched. Here the CDR3 reads CASGSNRGTDTQYF. CDR3 DNA sequence: TGTGCCAGCGGATCGAACAGGGGAACAGATACGCAGTATTTT.

The sample holds a few counts of this clone. This chain joins TRBV9 and TRBJ2-1, with D tentatively TRBD2 (6 bases). V dropped 0 bases and J dropped 3 bases, with 13 bases sitting between them. This CDR3 contains 16 residues. Germline V gives CDR1 SGDLS, CDR2 YYNGEE. In DNA form, the CDR3 reads TGTGCCAGCAGCGTAGGAGGGACTGCAAGCTACAATGAGCAGTTCTTC. Its translation is CASSVGGTASYNEQFF.

This clone was found a few times. The genes are TRBV30 and TRBJ1-5; D remains unclear. The CDR3 has 12 amino acids. Germline lookup yields CDR1 GTSNPN and CDR2 SVGIG (reference sequence). The V and J ends lost 5 bases and 6 bases respectively, with 11 bases between them. This CDR3 is CAWGGYGQPQHF. CDR3 bases: TGTGCCTGGGGAGGGTACGGTCAGCCCCAGCATTTT.

The chain employs TRBV2 and TRBJ1-1; D is perhaps TRBD1 (5 bases). The CDR3 length is 13 residues. V dropped 5 bases and J dropped 3 bases, with 10 bases sitting between them. The germline CDR1 and CDR2 sequences are SNHLY and FYNNEI. The CDR3 DNA follows: TGTGCCAGCAGTCCACAGGCTGACACTGAAGCTTTCTTT. It codes for CASSPQADTEAFF.

This clone was seen a handful of times. The chain links TRBV5-5 to TRBJ2-1; TRBD2 agrees at 7 bases. The trim removed 4 bases at V and 3 bases at J, leaving 4 bases unmatched. In germline, CDR1 is SGHKS, CDR2 YYEKEE (reference sequence). CDR3 length equals 14 residues. CDR3 bases: TGTGCCAGCAGCCGGGACTATGACTACAATGAGCAGTTCTTC. It encodes CASSRDYDYNEQFF.

The gene calls are TRBV6-5 and TRBJ1-1; 9 nucleotides agree with TRBD1. The length of the CDR3 is 14 residues. Germline lookup yields CDR1 MNHEY and CDR2 SVGAGI. J lost 3 bases, V lost 4 bases, and 3 bases had no gene match. CDR3 sequence: CASSLQGAYTEAFF. For the CDR3, the DNA is TGTGCCAGCAGTTTACAGGGGGCCTACACTGAAGCTTTCTTT.